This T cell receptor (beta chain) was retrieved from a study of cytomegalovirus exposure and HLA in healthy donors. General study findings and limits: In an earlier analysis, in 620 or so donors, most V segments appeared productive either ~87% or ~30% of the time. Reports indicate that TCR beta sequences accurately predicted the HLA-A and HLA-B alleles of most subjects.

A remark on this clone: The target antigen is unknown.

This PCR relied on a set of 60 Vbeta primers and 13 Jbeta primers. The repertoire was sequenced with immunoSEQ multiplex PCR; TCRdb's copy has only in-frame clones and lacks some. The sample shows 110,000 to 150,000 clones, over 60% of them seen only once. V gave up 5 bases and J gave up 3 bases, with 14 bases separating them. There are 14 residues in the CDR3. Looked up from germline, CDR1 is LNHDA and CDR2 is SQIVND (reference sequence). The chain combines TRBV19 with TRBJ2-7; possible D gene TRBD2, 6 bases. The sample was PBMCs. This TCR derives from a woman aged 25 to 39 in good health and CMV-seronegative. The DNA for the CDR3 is TGTGCCAGTAGTCTGGGGGGACCGAGCTACGAGCAGTACTTC. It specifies CASSLGGPSYEQYF.